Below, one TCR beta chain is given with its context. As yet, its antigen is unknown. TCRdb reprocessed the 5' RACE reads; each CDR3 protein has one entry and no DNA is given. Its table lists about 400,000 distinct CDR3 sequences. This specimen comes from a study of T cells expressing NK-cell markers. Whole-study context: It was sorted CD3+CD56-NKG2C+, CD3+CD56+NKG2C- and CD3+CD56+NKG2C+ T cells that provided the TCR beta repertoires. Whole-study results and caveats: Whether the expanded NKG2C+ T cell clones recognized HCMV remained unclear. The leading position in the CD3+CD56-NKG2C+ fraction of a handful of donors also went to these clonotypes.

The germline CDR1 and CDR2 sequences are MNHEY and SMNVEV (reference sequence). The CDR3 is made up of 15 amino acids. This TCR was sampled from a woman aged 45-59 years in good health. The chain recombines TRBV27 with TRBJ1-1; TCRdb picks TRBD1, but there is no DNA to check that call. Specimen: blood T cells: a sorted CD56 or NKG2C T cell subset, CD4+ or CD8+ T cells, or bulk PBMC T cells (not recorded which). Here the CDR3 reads CASRLFRDPNTEAFF.